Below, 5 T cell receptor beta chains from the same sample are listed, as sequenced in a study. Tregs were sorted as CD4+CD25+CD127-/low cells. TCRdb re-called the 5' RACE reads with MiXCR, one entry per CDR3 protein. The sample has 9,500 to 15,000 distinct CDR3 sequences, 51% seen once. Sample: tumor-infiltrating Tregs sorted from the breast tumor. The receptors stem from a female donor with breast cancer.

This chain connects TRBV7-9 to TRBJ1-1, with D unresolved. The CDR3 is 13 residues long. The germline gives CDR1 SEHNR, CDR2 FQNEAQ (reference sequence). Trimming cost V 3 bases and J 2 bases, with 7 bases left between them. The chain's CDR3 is CASSLSENTEAFF. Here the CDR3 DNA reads TGTGCCAGCAGCTTGTCGGAAAACACTGAAGCTTTCTTT.

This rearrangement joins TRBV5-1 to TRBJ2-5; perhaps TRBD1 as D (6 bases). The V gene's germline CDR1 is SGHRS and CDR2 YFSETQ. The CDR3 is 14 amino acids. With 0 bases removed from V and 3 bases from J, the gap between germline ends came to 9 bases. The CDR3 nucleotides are TGCGCCAGCAGCTTGGACAGGGTTAAAGAGACCCAGTACTTC. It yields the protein CASSLDRVKETQYF.

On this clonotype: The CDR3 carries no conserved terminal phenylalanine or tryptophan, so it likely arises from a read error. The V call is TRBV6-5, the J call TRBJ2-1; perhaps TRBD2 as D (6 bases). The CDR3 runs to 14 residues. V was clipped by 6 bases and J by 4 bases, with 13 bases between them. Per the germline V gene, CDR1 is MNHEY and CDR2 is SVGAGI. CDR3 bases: TGTGCCAGCAGAATCGGGAGTCTGTACAATGAGCAGTTCTCC. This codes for CASRIGSLYNEQFS.

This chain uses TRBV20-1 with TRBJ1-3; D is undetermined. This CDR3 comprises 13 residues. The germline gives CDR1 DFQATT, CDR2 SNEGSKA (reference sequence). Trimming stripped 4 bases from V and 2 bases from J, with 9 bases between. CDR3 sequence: CSATDGPGNTIYF. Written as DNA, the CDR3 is TGCAGTGCTACCGATGGCCCTGGAAACACCATATATTTT.

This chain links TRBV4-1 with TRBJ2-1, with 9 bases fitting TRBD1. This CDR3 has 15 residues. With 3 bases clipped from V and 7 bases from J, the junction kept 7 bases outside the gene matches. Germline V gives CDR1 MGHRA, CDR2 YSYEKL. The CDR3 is CASSHLGTGFNEQFF. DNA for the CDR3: TGCGCCAGCAGCCACCTCGGGACAGGGTTTAATGAGCAGTTCTTC.